The clone carrying this TCR beta chain was counted many times. No antigen is known for it. This entry comes from a study of CD8 T cells in ankylosing spondylitis. TCRdb ran MiXCR on the 5' RACE reads and lists one entry per CDR3 protein. The table has 200,000 to 250,000 distinct CDR3 sequences, more than 25% seen once. Study findings and constraints: For ankylosing spondylitis blood, a TCR beta motif of fewer than 10 highly homologous variants appeared characteristic.

The sequence came from a male donor with ankylosing spondylitis or in good health (not recorded which). Sequences were obtained from blood, either unsorted or a sorted T cell fraction (not recorded which).

CDR3 in DNA: TGTGCCAGCAGTTACTCTGGGGGCAGGAGAGAAGGCTACAATGAGCAGTTCTTC. This gives the protein CASSYSGGRREGYNEQFF. This rearrangement joins TRBV6-5 to TRBJ2-1; D perhaps matches TRBD1 (6 bases). Per the germline V gene, CDR1 is MNHEY and CDR2 is SVGAGI. Trimming cost V 0 bases and J 3 bases, with 18 bases left between them. The CDR3 is 18 amino acids.